This TCR beta chain was sequenced in a study of shared clonotypes between healthy human individuals. The overall study: Per-donor plates numbered three CD4 naive, three CD4 memory, two CD8 naive and one CD8 memory.

The CDR3 loop spans 15 amino acids. CDR1 SGHRS and CDR2 YFSETQ come from the germline V gene. The V segment lost 5 bases and the J segment 4 bases; nucleotides outside the gene matches: 11. Some clones are missing from TCRdb's copy, which holds only in-frame ones; the method was immunoSEQ multiplex PCR. The sample includes 2 million to 2.5 million clones, more than 80% seen only once; the top ten take 0.35% to 0.5%. The receptor comes from a young man in good health. Some clones in this sample may be carry-over from other donors' samples. Material for sequencing was naive CD4+ T cells from PBMCs. Subset meaning: CD45RA+ positively selected. The V gene is TRBV5-1, the J gene TRBJ2-7; 8 bases match TRBD2. The CDR3 here is CASRPESGSGYEQYF. CDR3 DNA sequence: TGCGCCAGCAGACCCGAGAGCGGGAGTGGATACGAGCAGTACTTC.